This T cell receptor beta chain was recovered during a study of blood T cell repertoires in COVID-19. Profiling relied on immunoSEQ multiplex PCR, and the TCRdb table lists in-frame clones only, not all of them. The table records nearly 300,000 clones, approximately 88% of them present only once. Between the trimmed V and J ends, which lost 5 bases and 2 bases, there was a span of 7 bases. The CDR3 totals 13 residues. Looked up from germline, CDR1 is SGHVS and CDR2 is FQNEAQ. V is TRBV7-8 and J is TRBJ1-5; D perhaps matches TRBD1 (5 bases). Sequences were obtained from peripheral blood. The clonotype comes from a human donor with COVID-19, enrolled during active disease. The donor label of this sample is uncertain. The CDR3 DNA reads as TGTGCCAGCAGCCAGACAGGCAATCAGCCCCAGCATTTT. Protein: CASSQTGNQPQHF.